Below, 31 T cell receptor beta chains from the same sample are listed, as sequenced in a study of T cells in localized non-small cell lung cancer. TCRdb keeps only in-frame clones here, not all; method: immunoSEQ multiplex PCR. The sample carries about 18,000 clones, about four fifths recorded once. This sample comprised peripheral blood, obtained before any cancer treatment. These receptors were collected from a female donor at least 60 years old with stage I lung adenocarcinoma.

This chain uses TRBV30 with TRBJ1-2; no reliable D call. Germline V gene lookup returns CDR1 GTSNPN and CDR2 SVGIG (reference sequence). The germline V and J ends were trimmed by 1 base and 0 bases, with 6 bases remaining between them. The CDR3 is made up of 13 amino acids. This CDR3 reads CAWSGVANYGYTF. In DNA form, the CDR3 reads TGTGCCTGGAGTGGGGTTGCTAACTATGGCTACACCTTC.

The rearrangement uses TRBV7-2 and TRBJ2-1; unclear D gene. Germline loops: CDR1 SGHTA, CDR2 FQGNSA. Between the trimmed V and J ends, which lost 4 bases and 0 bases, there was a span of 4 bases. The CDR3 sequence is 13 residues long. CDR3 nucleotides: TGTGCCAGCAGCTCGAGCTCCTACAATGAGCAGTTCTTC. The encoded protein is CASSSSSYNEQFF.

The rearrangement joins TRBV6-1 to TRBJ1-1; D unresolved. CDR1 and CDR2 from the germline V gene are MNHNS and SASEGT. Trimming cost V 2 bases and J 5 bases, with 9 bases left between them. This CDR3 has 13 amino acids. CDR3 bases: TGTGCCAGCAGTGAATGGGTTCGAACTGAAGCTTTCTTT. It yields the protein CASSEWVRTEAFF.

CDR3 residues: CASSPMSRTGDSNQPQHF. The CDR3 coding sequence is TGTGCCAGCAGCCCTATGTCCCGGACGGGTGATAGCAATCAGCCCCAGCATTTT. This sequence joins TRBV5-5 and TRBJ1-5, with no clear D. The germline gives CDR1 SGHKS, CDR2 YYEKEE (reference sequence). This CDR3 contains 18 residues. The V and J ends lost 4 bases and 0 bases respectively, with 20 bases between them. Combining the CDR3 with reference TRBV5-5 and TRBJ1-5 gives the whole variable domain DAGVTQSPTHLIKTRGQQVTLRCSPISGHKSVSWYQQVLGQGPQFIFQYYEKEERGRGNFPDRFSARQFPNYSSELNVNALLLGDSALYLCASSPMSRTGDSNQPQHFGDGTRLSIL.

The chain couples TRBV5-1 to TRBJ2-1; 7 nucleotides align to TRBD1. Germline CDR1 SGHRS, CDR2 YFSETQ. Losses at the gene ends were 4 bases for V and 6 bases for J; bases not matched to a gene: 7. This CDR3 contains 14 residues. CDR3 in DNA: TGCGCCAGCAGCGGGTGGGGACAGACCAATGAGCAGTTCTTC. As protein: CASSGWGQTNEQFF.

This clone was counted a few times. The chain joins TRBV6-6 to TRBJ1-1; the D is unclear. Germline CDR1 is MNHNY and CDR2 is SVGAGI (reference sequence). This CDR3 is 12 amino acids long. V lost 5 bases, J lost 7 bases, and 11 bases lay in between. The CDR3 nucleotides are TGTGCCAGCAGTCTACGGGAGAGTGAAGCTTTCTTT. Its translation: CASSLRESEAFF.

V is TRBV11-2 and J is TRBJ1-2, with TRBD1 as a possible D gene (5 bases). This CDR3 comprises 18 residues. Germline V gene lookup returns CDR1 SGHAT and CDR2 FQNNGV. V shed 5 bases and J shed 0 bases, with 22 bases lying between them. In DNA form, the CDR3 reads TGTGCCAGCAGCCTAACCTCCGGGGCCGGGCGACCTAACTATGGCTACACCTTC. Translating gives CASSLTSGAGRPNYGYTF.

The chain has TRBV13 and TRBJ2-7; 7 nucleotides match TRBD2. Germline V gene lookup returns CDR1 PRHDT and CDR2 FYEKMQ (reference sequence). V lost 2 bases, J lost 2 bases, and 3 bases stayed unmatched. The CDR3 loop spans 14 amino acids. The DNA for the CDR3 is TGTGCCAGCAGCTTAACTAGCGAAGCCTACGAGCAGTACTTC. Translation gives CASSLTSEAYEQYF.

The chain joins TRBV21-1 to TRBJ2-7. TRBV21-1 is marked as a pseudogene. This CDR3 has 13 amino acids. DNA for the CDR3: TGTGCCAGCAGCAAAGGGACCCGTTACGAGCAGTACTTC. Its protein product is CASSKGTRYEQYF.

The CDR3 loop reads CASSRDNEQFF. The CDR3, as DNA: TGTGCCAGCAGCCGAGACAATGAGCAGTTCTTC. This chain uses TRBV7-9 with TRBJ2-1; the D is unclear. Germline V gene lookup returns CDR1 SEHNR and CDR2 FQNEAQ (reference sequence). The V end was cut by 5 bases, the J end by 5 bases, with 4 bases between. The CDR3 spans 11 residues.

The rearrangement links TRBV9 to TRBJ2-7, with 8 bases matching TRBD1. The V and J ends lost 4 bases and 3 bases, in that order; junction bases with no gene match: 9. This CDR3 spans 15 amino acids. CDR1 and CDR2 from the germline V gene are SGDLS and YYNGEE. CDR3 coding DNA: TGTGCCAGCAGCATACAGGGGGAAGCTAGCTACGAGCAGTACTTC. Translated: CASSIQGEASYEQYF. The variable domain in full, with the rest retrieved from reference TRBV9 and TRBJ2-7, is DSGVTQTPKHLITATGQRVTLRCSPRSGDLSVYWYQQSLDQGLQFLIQYYNGEERAKGNILERFSAQQFPDLHSELNLSSLELGDSALYFCASSIQGEASYEQYFGPGTRLTVT.

This clone was seen more than once but under ten times. The V call is TRBV2, the J call TRBJ1-1, with 7 bases that match TRBD1. CDR1 is SNHLY and CDR2 is FYNNEI in the germline V gene. V shed 9 bases, J shed 2 bases, and the junction held 3 bases outside the gene matches. CDR3 size: 12 residues. DNA of the CDR3: TGTGCCAGGCGGGACAGAAACACTGAAGCTTTCTTT. Amino acid sequence: CARRDRNTEAFF.

The rearrangement links TRBV27 to TRBJ2-7; 7 bases align to TRBD1. The CDR3 is 15 amino acids. V shed 6 bases, J shed 5 bases, and the junction held 13 bases outside the gene matches. CDR1 MNHEY and CDR2 SMNVEV come from the germline V gene (reference sequence). In nucleotides, the CDR3 is TGTGCCAGCAGAATTGGACAGGACCCCTCTAACGAGCAGTACTTC. The encoded protein is CASRIGQDPSNEQYF.

The rearrangement uses TRBV2 and TRBJ2-7; 7 nucleotides align to TRBD1. V lost 6 bases to trimming and J lost 2 bases; unmatched junction nucleotides: 13. Per the germline V gene, CDR1 is SNHLY and CDR2 is FYNNEI. CDR3 length: 16 amino acids. In DNA, the CDR3 is TGTGCCAGCAGCCCTGCAGGGGACAGACAGCCCTACGAGCAGTACTTC. It yields the protein CASSPAGDRQPYEQYF. Combining the CDR3 with reference TRBV2 and TRBJ2-7 gives the whole variable domain EPEVTQTPSHQVTQMGQEVILRCVPISNHLYFYWYRQILGQKVEFLVSFYNNEISEKSEIFDDQFSVERPDGSNFTLKIRSTKLEDSAMYFCASSPAGDRQPYEQYFGPGTRLTVT.

This clone was counted a single time. The chain recombines TRBV9 with TRBJ2-5; D gene ambiguous. The J call may not be correct, given that the DNA end is closer to TRBJ2-7. The germline V gene encodes CDR1 SGDLS and CDR2 YYNGEE. This CDR3 has 16 amino acids. The CDR3 protein is CASSQAAGADPYEQYF. For the CDR3, the DNA is TGTGCCAGCAGCCAGGCTGCAGGCGCAGATCCCTACGAGCAGTACTTC.

J is TRBJ1-2 and V is TRBV5-1; the match to TRBD1 covers 8 bases. The germline gives CDR1 SGHRS, CDR2 YFSETQ. Trimming removed 4 bases from V and 0 bases from J; junction bases left unmatched: 5. CDR3 length equals 15 residues. CDR3 sequence reads: CASSPGDRSNYGYTF. As DNA, the CDR3 is TGCGCCAGCAGCCCAGGGGACAGGTCTAACTATGGCTACACCTTC.

The chain couples TRBV30 to TRBJ1-4; D ambiguous. The CDR3 has 13 amino acids. V dropped 3 bases and J dropped 12 bases, with 17 bases sitting between them. Germline-derived CDR1 and CDR2 are GTSNPN and SVGIG (reference sequence). The CDR3 sequence is CAWSPLRTKELFF. In DNA, the CDR3 is TGTGCCTGGAGCCCCCTTCGAACGAAAGAACTGTTTTTT.

CDR3 nucleotide sequence: TGTGCCAGCAGCTTTATGCACGAGCAGTACTTC. Translating gives CASSFMHEQYF. The chain combines TRBV7-9 with TRBJ2-7; D uncertain. This CDR3 spans 11 amino acids. Trimming removed 3 bases from V and 5 bases from J, with 5 bases in between. Germline V CDR1 and CDR2: SEHNR, FQNEAQ (reference sequence).

This clone appeared once. V is TRBV2 and J is TRBJ1-6, with no clear D. Germline lookup yields CDR1 SNHLY and CDR2 FYNNEI. The CDR3 extends over 16 amino acids. V was cut by 7 bases and J by 0 bases, with 13 bases left in between. CDR3 amino acids: CASKSRASSYNSPLHF. CDR3 nucleotide sequence: TGTGCCAGCAAGTCCCGAGCAAGCTCCTATAATTCACCCCTCCACTTT.

The V and J genes are TRBV7-2 and TRBJ1-5; TRBD1 matches 9 bases. V trimming: 5 bases; J trimming: 6 bases; junction bases outside the gene matches: 17. In germline, CDR1 is SGHTA, CDR2 FQGNSA. CDR3 length: 18 amino acids. DNA of the CDR3: TGTGCCAGCAGCCCTCAGGGGGGGACAGGGAATTCTGGTCAGCCCCAGCATTTT. Translated, it gives CASSPQGGTGNSGQPQHF.

In this sample, this clone turned up a few times. The genes are TRBV5-1 and TRBJ2-1, with D tentatively TRBD1 (5 bases). The germline V gene encodes CDR1 SGHRS and CDR2 YFSETQ. The CDR3 covers 14 residues. Between the trimmed V and J ends, which lost 2 bases and 10 bases, there was a span of 16 bases. DNA for the CDR3: TGCGCCAGCAGCTTAGGGGTAGGGGCGTACGAGCAGTTCTTC. Encoded protein: CASSLGVGAYEQFF.

The chain combines TRBV10-3 with TRBJ1-2; 8 bases match TRBD1. This CDR3 is 15 amino acids long. Germline V CDR1 and CDR2: ENHRY, SYGVKD. The V and J ends lost 6 bases and 5 bases, in that order; junction bases with no gene match: 11. The CDR3 sequence is CAIRTGQGAGYGYTF. CDR3 bases: TGTGCCATCAGGACCGGACAGGGCGCGGGGTATGGCTACACCTTC.

V and J are TRBV9 and TRBJ1-1; no firm D call. This CDR3 has 16 amino acids. Trimming cost V 3 bases and J 4 bases, with 19 bases left between them. Germline lookup yields CDR1 SGDLS and CDR2 YYNGEE. This CDR3 reads CASSETPYTSGTEAFF. CDR3 nucleotides: TGTGCCAGCAGCGAGACCCCTTACACAAGTGGCACTGAAGCTTTCTTT.

The chain joins TRBV29-1 to TRBJ2-3, with TRBD2 matching over 8 bases. The CDR3 runs 14 residues. Germline V gives CDR1 SQVTM, CDR2 ANQGSEA. Germline trimming cut 4 bases from V and 2 bases from J; bases unmatched to any gene: 5. DNA for the CDR3: TGCAGCGTTGGGCGGGGGGAGAACACAGATACGCAGTATTTT. This translates into CSVGRGENTDTQYF.

This rearrangement joins TRBV7-9 to TRBJ1-4; 7 positions match TRBD1. CDR3 length equals 17 residues. Germline V gene lookup returns CDR1 SEHNR and CDR2 FQNEAQ (reference sequence). V was clipped by 3 bases and J by 0 bases; unmatched bases: 7. The CDR3 bases are TGTGCCAGCAGCTTTGGACAGGCGGATGCAACTAATGAAAAACTGTTTTTT. Its protein is CASSFGQADATNEKLFF.

CDR3 protein: CASSLDRNEQFF. Written as DNA, the CDR3 is TGTGCCAGCAGCTTGGACAGAAATGAGCAGTTCTTC. The V gene is TRBV7-3, the J gene TRBJ2-1; D may be TRBD1 (6 bases). The V end was cut by 3 bases, the J end by 7 bases, with 7 bases between. This CDR3 is built from 12 residues. The germline V gene encodes CDR1 SGHTA and CDR2 FQGTGA.

The genes are TRBV27 and TRBJ1-2; TRBD1 aligns across 11 bases. V gave up 9 bases and J gave up 7 bases; unmatched junction bases: 10. The CDR3 covers 14 residues. The germline V gene has CDR1 MNHEY and CDR2 SMNVEV (reference sequence). The CDR3 region has the DNA TGTGCCAGGCCACGGACAGGGGGCGAGGGTGGCTACACCTTC. Translation gives CARPRTGGEGGYTF.

The rearrangement joins TRBV30 to TRBJ2-2; possible D gene TRBD1, 6 bases. Trimming removed 2 bases at V and 5 bases at J, with 12 bases between. CDR3 length: 14 residues. CDR1 and CDR2 (germline): GTSNPN, SVGIG (reference sequence). This chain's CDR3 is CAWSIDRSTGELFF. The CDR3 bases are TGTGCCTGGAGTATTGACAGGTCAACCGGGGAGCTGTTTTTT.

The chain uses TRBV7-2 and TRBJ1-2; D might be TRBD1 (6 bases). Germline V gene data show CDR1 as SGHTA and CDR2 as FQGNSA. The V end lost 2 bases, the J end lost 3 bases, and 10 bases lay between the germline ends. The CDR3 consists of 14 residues. In DNA, the CDR3 is TGTGCCAGCAGCTTATCGACAGGAGACTATGGCTACACCTTC. This sequence encodes CASSLSTGDYGYTF.

The chain couples TRBV2 to TRBJ1-6, with D perhaps TRBD1 (6 bases). CDR1 and CDR2 (germline): SNHLY, FYNNEI. The CDR3 spans 15 residues. Trimming removed 6 bases at V and 11 bases at J, with 20 bases between. For the CDR3, the DNA is TGTGCCAGCAGGTTTGTCGAGGGGAGGGGGACACCCCTCCACTTT. It is translated as CASRFVEGRGTPLHF.

To note about this clone: One end of the junction does not line up with germline, which may come from a read error. This rearrangement joins TRBV5-6 to TRBJ2-7; a possible D gene is TRBD2 (5 bases). The CDR3 extends over 11 amino acids. CDR1 is SGHDT, CDR2 YYEEEE, per germline. The CDR3 DNA is TGTGCCAGCAGCTCCTTGATTGGGCGGGACTTC. It encodes CASSSLIGRDF.